The 21 T cell receptor beta chains reported below all come from one sample, sequenced in a study of siplizumab effects on memory and regulatory T cells. This table comes from immunoSEQ multiplex PCR, and its TCRdb copy is limited to in-frame clones, with some not included. This sample has tens of thousands of clones; approximately 84% occur once, and the top ten carry about 0.35%. The sequencing sample was made of naive CD8+ T cells sorted from blood. The receptors were sampled from a human donor in good health.

This chain connects TRBV4-1 to TRBJ1-6; TRBD1 matches at 7 bases. Germline V gives CDR1 MGHRA, CDR2 YSYEKL. This CDR3 spans 16 amino acids. Trimming removed 4 bases from V and 9 bases from J; junction bases left unmatched: 12. This chain's CDR3 is CASSPRGTGASSPLHF. The CDR3 DNA reads as TGCGCCAGCAGCCCTCGAGGCACAGGGGCAAGTTCACCCCTCCACTTT.

This clone was observed a single time. The same CDR3 is also encoded by other DNA sequences in this sample. The rearrangement uses TRBV29-1 and TRBJ2-7, with D uncertain. V lost 6 bases to trimming and J lost 3 bases, with 6 bases between them. The CDR3 spans 10 residues. Germline V gene sequence: CDR1 SQVTM, CDR2 ANQGSEA. The CDR3 DNA reads as TGCAGCGTCGTGGACTACGAGCAGTACTTC. As protein: CSVVDYEQYF.

The CDR3 DNA is TGCGCCAGCAGCTTACGAGAGGGGATAACGTTATCGTCTGGAAACACCATATATTTT. It yields the protein CASSLREGITLSSGNTIYF. This chain joins TRBV5-1 and TRBJ1-3, with D perhaps TRBD1 (5 bases). This CDR3 region has 19 residues. Germline CDR1 SGHRS, CDR2 YFSETQ. V was pared by 2 bases and J by 1 base, with 22 bases between.

The rearrangement joins TRBV2 to TRBJ1-2; D call uncertain. Trimming pared 0 bases from V and 6 bases from J, leaving 8 bases between. Germline V gene data show CDR1 as SNHLY and CDR2 as FYNNEI. The CDR3 is 13 amino acids. The CDR3 is CASSEALSDGYTF. CDR3 DNA: TGTGCCAGCAGTGAAGCGCTATCAGATGGCTACACCTTC.

The rearrangement uses TRBV19 and TRBJ2-1; 12 bases agree with TRBD2. Trimming at V came to 3 bases and at J to 3 bases, leaving 3 bases not matched to a gene. The V gene's germline CDR1 is LNHDA and CDR2 SQIVND (reference sequence). This CDR3 spans 16 amino acids. CDR3 bases: TGTGCCAGTAGTATTACTAGCGGGAGGATCTACAATGAGCAGTTCTTC. Protein: CASSITSGRIYNEQFF.

The genes are TRBV5-6 and TRBJ2-3; D is uncertain. Trimming shortened V by 3 bases and J by 2 bases, and 1 base separated the two germline ends. This CDR3 has 11 residues. In germline, CDR1 is SGHDT, CDR2 YYEEEE. CDR3 sequence: CASSSTDTQYF. The CDR3 DNA sequence: TGTGCCAGCAGCTCCACAGATACGCAGTATTTT.

This clone was seen more than once but under ten times. The DNA of the CDR3 is TGTGCCCCATCCCGGGAGACCCAGTACTTC. As protein: CAPSRETQYF. This chain uses TRBV10-3 with TRBJ2-5; D gene ambiguous. Germline CDR1 is ENHRY and CDR2 is SYGVKD. The V end was cut by 11 bases, the J end by 5 bases, with 9 bases between. This CDR3 has 10 amino acids.

V usage is TRBV27 and J usage is TRBJ2-7, with D perhaps matching TRBD2 (5 bases). The length of the CDR3 is 15 residues. Trimming cost V 5 bases and J 1 base, with 15 bases left between them. The germline V gene encodes CDR1 MNHEY and CDR2 SMNVEV (reference sequence). The CDR3 bases are TGTGCCAGCAGTCTAGAGGGTGGGAGTTCCTACGAGCAGTACTTC. Translating it yields CASSLEGGSSYEQYF.

The rearrangement uses TRBV6-5 and TRBJ2-1, with TRBD1 as a possible D gene (5 bases). The V gene lost 2 bases and the J gene lost 7 bases, with 9 bases spanning the gap. Germline lookup yields CDR1 MNHEY and CDR2 SVGAGI. This CDR3 comprises 13 residues. CDR3 bases: TGTGCCAGCAGTTACATAGGGGCGAATGAGCAGTTCTTC. Its protein product is CASSYIGANEQFF.

The chain recombines TRBV29-1 with TRBJ2-7; D may be TRBD2 (5 bases). CDR3 size: 13 residues. V lost 5 bases to trimming and J lost 0 bases, with 11 bases between them. The V gene's germline CDR1 is SQVTM and CDR2 ANQGSEA. In nucleotides, the CDR3 is TGCAGCGTTTCGGAGGTCAGCTCCTACGAGCAGTACTTC. Translating it yields CSVSEVSSYEQYF.

This rearrangement joins TRBV21-1 to TRBJ1-5; the DNA was not compared with TRBD1, the D call given in the table. TRBV21-1 is assigned pseudogene status. The CDR3 runs 16 residues. The CDR3 DNA is TGTGCCAGCAGCGATGATGGGCGGCCAGGGGGCCAGCCCCAGCATTTT. Protein product: CASSDDGRPGGQPQHF.

The chain combines TRBV5-1 with TRBJ2-1; 12 bases match TRBD2. The germline V gene has CDR1 SGHRS and CDR2 YFSETQ. There are 14 residues in the CDR3. Trimming at V came to 3 bases and at J to 8 bases, leaving 3 bases not matched to a gene. The CDR3 sequence is CASSWTSGVHEQFF. In DNA, the CDR3 is TGCGCCAGCAGCTGGACTAGCGGGGTCCATGAGCAGTTCTTC.

The chain is built from TRBV27 and TRBJ2-5, with TRBD2 identical over 10 bases. Germline lookup yields CDR1 MNHEY and CDR2 SMNVEV (reference sequence). CDR3 length: 16 amino acids. Trimming cost V 5 bases and J 1 base; bases outside gene matches: 7. The CDR3 nucleotides are TGTGCCAGCAGTCCCTGGACTAGCGGTCTCCAAGAGACCCAGTACTTC. Translation: CASSPWTSGLQETQYF.

This chain connects TRBV21-1 to TRBJ1-1. TRBV21-1 is deemed a pseudogene. This CDR3 has 17 amino acids. The CDR3 DNA sequence: TGTGCCAGCACCAGAGGGAATCGGTGCACTTTGAACACTGAAGCTTTCTTT. Protein: CASTRGNRCTLNTEAFF.

The table lists this clone with a few counts. V and J are TRBV19 and TRBJ2-7; 7 nucleotides line up with TRBD2. Germline lookup yields CDR1 LNHDA and CDR2 SQIVND (reference sequence). The CDR3 has 13 amino acids. V lost 5 bases and J lost 2; bases outside the gene matches: 3. Here the CDR3 reads CASSASGTYEQYF. The CDR3 bases are TGTGCCAGTAGTGCGAGCGGGACCTACGAGCAGTACTTC.

The V and J genes are TRBV14 and TRBJ1-2; no clear D. The CDR3 contains 15 residues. Trimming took 0 bases from V and 4 from J, leaving 12 bases between them. Germline-derived CDR1 and CDR2 are SGHDN and FVKESK. The CDR3 DNA sequence: TGTGCCAGCAGCCAAGAGCCAGCGCCCGGCTATGGCTACACCTTC. Translated, it gives CASSQEPAPGYGYTF.

This chain links TRBV7-9 with TRBJ1-1; 8 nucleotides agree with TRBD1. The CDR3 is made up of 15 amino acids. CDR1 and CDR2 (germline): SEHNR, FQNEAQ (reference sequence). V lost 5 bases, J lost 1 base, and 6 bases stayed unmatched. The CDR3 bases are TGTGCCAGCAGCAGCACCGGGACAGGGAACACTGAAGCTTTCTTT. Translating it yields CASSSTGTGNTEAFF.

This clone was observed once. V and J are TRBV6-5 and TRBJ2-1; no clear D gene. Germline loops: CDR1 MNHEY, CDR2 SVGAGI. Between the trimmed V and J ends, which lost 5 bases and 9 bases, there was a span of 8 bases. The CDR3 is 11 residues long. The CDR3 reads CASSTGGEQFF. The CDR3 DNA reads as TGTGCCAGCAGTACTGGTGGTGAGCAGTTCTTC.

The chain combines TRBV7-9 with TRBJ2-1, with D perhaps TRBD2 (6 bases). This CDR3 contains 14 residues. V was shortened by 5 bases and J by 7 bases, with 15 bases between the two germline ends. Germline V gene data show CDR1 as SEHNR and CDR2 as FQNEAQ (reference sequence). The CDR3 DNA sequence: TGTGCCAGCAGCCTAGAGATGGGGGGTAATGAGCAGTTCTTC. Translating it yields CASSLEMGGNEQFF.

The chain uses TRBV19 and TRBJ2-1, with TRBD1 matching 7 bases. The J segment lost 4 bases and the V segment lost 5 bases, leaving 2 bases of the junction unmatched. Germline V lookup: CDR1 LNHDA, CDR2 SQIVND (reference sequence). This CDR3 spans 13 amino acids. The CDR3 nucleotides read TGTGCCAGTAGTTTGACAGGGTACAATGAGCAGTTCTTC. It translates to CASSLTGYNEQFF.

This clone was detected only once. The rearrangement links TRBV29-1 to TRBJ1-2; weak D call: TRBD1 (6 bases). The germline gives CDR1 SQVTM, CDR2 ANQGSEA. This CDR3 is built from 15 residues. V lost 2 bases and J 4 bases, leaving 17 bases between the germline ends. CDR3 DNA: TGCAGCGTTGAACAAGGTGGGGGCGAGCCCTATGGCTACACCTTC. This translates into CSVEQGGGEPYGYTF.